This passage covers 23 T cell receptor beta chains from one sample sequenced in a study of blood T cell repertoires in COVID-19. Produced via immunoSEQ multiplex PCR; TCRdb's table is partial and in-frame only. The table has 380,000 or so clones, approximately 80% seen once. The sample comprised peripheral blood. These receptors originate from a human donor with acute or convalescent COVID-19. The donor label of this sample is uncertain.

This clone was observed at least ten times. The V call is TRBV6-5, the J call TRBJ1-3; TRBD1 is a possible D gene (5 bases). The CDR3 extends over 15 amino acids. Germline V CDR1 and CDR2: MNHEY, SVGAGI. V was shortened by 6 bases and J by 4 bases, with 16 bases between the two germline ends. The CDR3 nucleotides are TGTGCCAGCAGCAAGGGGTGGTCGGGCGGAAACACCATATATTTT. It is translated as CASSKGWSGGNTIYF.

This chain joins TRBV30 and TRBJ1-2; D might be TRBD1 (5 bases). Trimming removed 1 base at V and 4 bases at J, with 13 bases between. CDR3 size: 14 residues. The germline CDR1 and CDR2 sequences are GTSNPN and SVGIG (reference sequence). CDR3 amino acids: CAWSEGGGGYGYTF. DNA of the CDR3: TGTGCCTGGAGTGAGGGTGGGGGAGGCTATGGCTACACCTTC.

This chain joins TRBV5-1 and TRBJ2-7; the D gene is possibly TRBD2 (6 bases). Looked up from germline, CDR1 is SGHRS and CDR2 is YFSETQ. There are 14 residues in the CDR3. Trimming left V 2 bases short and J 5 bases short, with 14 bases between. The CDR3 region has the DNA TGCGCCAGCAGCTTCTCTAGCGTTTCCCACGAGCAGTACTTC. Protein sequence: CASSFSSVSHEQYF.

The rearrangement uses TRBV5-4 and TRBJ2-7, with D unclear. The CDR3 runs to 11 residues. The germline V and J ends were trimmed by 9 bases and 3 bases, with 10 bases remaining between them. Per germline, CDR1 SGHNT and CDR2 YYREEE (reference sequence). In DNA form, the CDR3 reads TGTGCCACCTCTTATAACTACGAGCAGTACTTC. Translated, it gives CATSYNYEQYF.

This clone was seen just once. The chain couples TRBV6-5 to TRBJ2-1; 7 bases are a match to TRBD1. J lost 7 bases, V lost 2 bases, and 8 bases had no gene match. CDR3 length: 15 residues. CDR1 is MNHEY, CDR2 SVGAGI, per germline. The CDR3 bases are TGTGCCAGCAGTTACGGGGGACAGAGAAAGAATGAGCAGTTCTTC. Translating gives CASSYGGQRKNEQFF.

A single count supports this clone. V gene TRBV19 combines with J gene TRBJ2-1; 11 bases are a match to TRBD2. The CDR3 sequence is 17 residues long. Germline V gene data show CDR1 as LNHDA and CDR2 as SQIVND (reference sequence). Trimming removed 5 bases from V and 14 bases from J; junction bases left unmatched: 20. Written as DNA, the CDR3 is TGTGCCAGTAGTGACAGTAGCGGGAGGGCCTTGGCTGGGGGAAAGTTCTTC. It yields the protein CASSDSSGRALAGGKFF.

The rearrangement joins TRBV2 to TRBJ1-1; 9 positions agree with TRBD1. Per germline, CDR1 SNHLY and CDR2 FYNNEI. This CDR3 contains 16 residues. The J segment lost 3 bases and the V segment lost 7 bases, leaving 12 bases of the junction unmatched. Here the CDR3 reads CASTPRDRESDTEAFF. The CDR3 DNA follows: TGTGCCAGCACCCCCCGGGACAGGGAATCGGACACTGAAGCTTTCTTT.

The chain couples TRBV3-1 (or the pseudogene TRBV3-2) to TRBJ1-6; D call uncertain. CDR3 length: 15 residues. Germline assignment: CDR1 LGHDT and CDR2 YNNKEL (reference sequence). Trimming shortened V by 1 base and J by 10 bases, and 14 bases separated the two germline ends. CDR3 residues: CASSQGPVAGSPLHF. The CDR3 nucleotides are TGTGCCAGCAGCCAAGGTCCTGTCGCGGGGTCACCCCTCCACTTT.

The chain couples TRBV7-7 to TRBJ2-2; D is perhaps TRBD1 (5 bases). CDR1 is SSHAT and CDR2 is FNYEAQ in the germline V gene (reference sequence). Trimming shortened V by 5 bases and J by 6 bases, and 19 bases separated the two germline ends. The CDR3 is made up of 16 amino acids. The chain's CDR3 is CASSPVGPQTAGELFF. CDR3 sequence (DNA): TGTGCCAGCAGCCCAGTGGGGCCTCAAACCGCCGGGGAGCTGTTTTTT. Drawing the rest from reference TRBV7-7 and TRBJ2-2, the complete variable domain is GAGVSQSPRYKVTKRGQDVTLRCDPISSHATLYWYQQALGQGPEFLTYFNYEAQPDKSGLPSDRFSAERPEGSISTLTIQRTEQRDSAMYRCASSPVGPQTAGELFFGEGSRLTVL.

This clone was recorded once. V and J are TRBV9 and TRBJ1-3; possible D gene TRBD1, 6 bases. Trimming left V 4 bases short and J 3 bases short, with 14 bases between. The germline CDR1 and CDR2 sequences are SGDLS and YYNGEE. This CDR3 region has 15 residues. This CDR3 reads CASSKEAGVGNTIYF. CDR3 DNA sequence: TGTGCCAGCAGCAAGGAGGCAGGGGTTGGAAACACCATATATTTT.

This chain joins TRBV10-2 and TRBJ2-7, with TRBD1 identical over 7 bases. The V segment lost 2 bases and the J segment 2 bases; nucleotides outside the gene matches: 6. Germline CDR1 and CDR2: WSHSY and SAAADI. This CDR3 has 15 residues. The CDR3 here is CASSERGRGTYEQYF. In DNA, the CDR3 is TGCGCCAGCAGTGAGAGGGGCAGGGGGACCTACGAGCAGTACTTC.

V and J are TRBV19 and TRBJ2-4, with 7 positions matching TRBD1. V lost 3 bases to trimming and J lost 6 bases; unmatched junction nucleotides: 5. The CDR3 is 14 amino acids. Germline CDR1 reads LNHDA; CDR2 reads SQIVND (reference sequence). The CDR3 protein is CASSMNPGGNIQYF. In nucleotides, the CDR3 is TGTGCCAGTAGTATGAACCCAGGGGGAAACATTCAGTACTTC.

This rearrangement joins TRBV2 to TRBJ1-4; D is undetermined. This CDR3 has 14 residues. V was cut by 6 bases and J by 1 base, with 9 bases left in between. Germline V gives CDR1 SNHLY, CDR2 FYNNEI. CDR3 coding DNA: TGTGCCAGCAGAGACCGGGAAACTAATGAAAAACTGTTTTTT. Protein sequence: CASRDRETNEKLFF.

The chain joins TRBV7-6 to TRBJ2-2; the match to TRBD1 covers 9 bases. CDR1 is SGHVS, CDR2 FNYEAQ, per germline. V lost 5 bases and J lost 4; bases outside the gene matches: 5. The CDR3 runs to 15 residues. CDR3 residues: CASSSRQGGTGELFF. Written as DNA, the CDR3 is TGTGCCAGCAGCAGCAGACAGGGGGGCACCGGGGAGCTGTTTTTT.

This chain connects TRBV4-1 to TRBJ1-5; the match to TRBD1 covers 11 bases. The CDR3 consists of 17 residues. CDR1 MGHRA and CDR2 YSYEKL come from the germline V gene. The trim removed 2 bases at V and 2 bases at J, leaving 5 bases unmatched. The CDR3 reads CASSQTDRGLGNQPQHF. The CDR3 DNA reads as TGCGCCAGCAGCCAAACGGACAGGGGGCTCGGCAATCAGCCCCAGCATTTT.

This chain joins TRBV14 and TRBJ2-1; the match to TRBD1 covers 9 bases. Per germline, CDR1 SGHDN and CDR2 FVKESK. The CDR3 runs to 16 residues. V lost 2 bases, J lost 2 bases, and 4 bases stayed unmatched. This chain's CDR3 is CASSQFRDRAYNEQFF. The CDR3, as DNA: TGTGCCAGCAGCCAATTCCGGGACAGGGCCTACAATGAGCAGTTCTTC.

V is TRBV11-3 and J is TRBJ1-1; TRBD1 might be the D (5 bases). The germline CDR1 and CDR2 sequences are SGHNT and YENEEA. Trimming took off 2 bases at V and 4 bases at J, with 11 bases between the two ends. This CDR3 has 14 residues. CDR3 DNA: TGTGCCAGCAGCTTAATGGGGGGAAGCACTGAAGCTTTCTTT. Translated, it gives CASSLMGGSTEAFF.

The chain links TRBV12-5 to TRBJ2-2; 10 bases agree with TRBD2. Trimming at V came to 7 bases and at J to 0 bases, leaving 8 bases not matched to a gene. The length of the CDR3 is 17 residues. CDR1 LGHNT and CDR2 FRNRAP come from the germline V gene. CDR3 sequence reads: CASAARLAGANTGELFF. The CDR3 DNA follows: TGTGCTAGTGCCGCCCGGCTAGCGGGAGCGAACACCGGGGAGCTGTTTTTT.

The gene calls are TRBV11-3 and TRBJ2-3, with 9 bases that match TRBD1. The CDR3 is 22 residues long. Germline assignment: CDR1 SGHNT and CDR2 YENEEA. Trimming removed 0 bases from V and 5 bases from J; junction bases left unmatched: 24. The CDR3 region has the DNA TGTGCCAGCAGCTTAGACATCGATTGGAGTTATACGTCCCGGGACAGGGTAGATACGCAGTATTTT. Encoded protein: CASSLDIDWSYTSRDRVDTQYF.

This clone came up once. The chain employs TRBV28 and TRBJ1-5; weak D call: TRBD1 (5 bases). V dropped 4 bases and J dropped 7 bases, with 17 bases sitting between them. Germline V gives CDR1 MDHEN, CDR2 SYDVKM. This CDR3 contains 15 residues. The CDR3 sequence is CASSSEGGAVQPQHF. The CDR3 DNA reads TGTGCCAGCAGTTCCGAGGGAGGGGCGGTGCAGCCCCAGCATTTT.

This clone was detected once. This rearrangement joins TRBV6-1 to TRBJ1-1; D not resolved. The CDR3 is made up of 15 amino acids. Germline V CDR1 and CDR2: MNHNS, SASEGT. V lost 3 bases and J 4 bases, leaving 15 bases between the germline ends. In DNA, the CDR3 is TGTGCCAGCAGTGATGAGGCCGCTGGGAGCACTGAAGCTTTCTTT. Its translation: CASSDEAAGSTEAFF.

V gene TRBV5-1 combines with J gene TRBJ2-7; 9 bases map to TRBD2. Germline CDR1 and CDR2: SGHRS and YFSETQ. The V segment lost 0 bases and the J segment 5 bases; nucleotides outside the gene matches: 9. CDR3 length: 16 amino acids. The CDR3 reads CASSLAGGRVRNEQYF. The CDR3 DNA follows: TGCGCCAGCAGCTTGGCCGGCGGGAGGGTAAGAAACGAGCAGTACTTC. Together with reference TRBV5-1 and TRBJ2-7, the CDR3 gives the full variable domain: KAGVTQTPRYLIKTRGQQVTLSCSPISGHRSVSWYQQTPGQGLQFLFEYFSETQRNKGNFPGRFSGRQFSNSRSEMNVSTLELGDSALYLCASSLAGGRVRNEQYFGPGTRLTVT.

The gene calls are TRBV5-1 and TRBJ2-1, with TRBD2 identical over 11 bases. The germline gives CDR1 SGHRS, CDR2 YFSETQ. The CDR3 spans 16 residues. After removal of 4 bases from V and 7 bases from J, the junction contained 10 bases not matched to a gene. The CDR3 DNA reads as TGCGCCAGCAGCCCATCTAGCGGGGGGAGGACAAATGAGCAGTTCTTC. Amino acid sequence: CASSPSSGGRTNEQFF.